This paragraph reports one TCR beta chain. Its antigen is not identified. Only in-frame clones appear in the TCRdb table, and some are missing; sequencing was by immunoSEQ multiplex PCR. The sample has hundreds of thousands of clones, approximately 73% seen once. This sample is part of a study of shared clonotypes between healthy human individuals. Study overall: Used for every donor were three CD4 naive, three CD4 memory, two CD8 naive and one CD8 memory plate.

Per the germline V gene, CDR1 is LNHDA and CDR2 is SQIVND (reference sequence). The CDR3 has 14 amino acids. Trimming took 8 bases from V and 3 from J, leaving 13 bases between them. The healthy adult donors were HIV-negative and reported no recent acute infections or vaccinations. Study results and caveats: Naive subsets usually exceeded memory subsets in estimated richness.

This receptor was taken from a woman under 40 in good health. The V gene is TRBV19, the J gene TRBJ2-2; D may be TRBD2 (6 bases). The specimen was memory CD4+ T cells sorted from blood. Subset specified: CD45RA-negative fraction. Here the CDR3 DNA reads TGTGCCAGTTCCCCCTGGAGGGACACCGGGGAGCTGTTTTTT. Amino acids: CASSPWRDTGELFF.